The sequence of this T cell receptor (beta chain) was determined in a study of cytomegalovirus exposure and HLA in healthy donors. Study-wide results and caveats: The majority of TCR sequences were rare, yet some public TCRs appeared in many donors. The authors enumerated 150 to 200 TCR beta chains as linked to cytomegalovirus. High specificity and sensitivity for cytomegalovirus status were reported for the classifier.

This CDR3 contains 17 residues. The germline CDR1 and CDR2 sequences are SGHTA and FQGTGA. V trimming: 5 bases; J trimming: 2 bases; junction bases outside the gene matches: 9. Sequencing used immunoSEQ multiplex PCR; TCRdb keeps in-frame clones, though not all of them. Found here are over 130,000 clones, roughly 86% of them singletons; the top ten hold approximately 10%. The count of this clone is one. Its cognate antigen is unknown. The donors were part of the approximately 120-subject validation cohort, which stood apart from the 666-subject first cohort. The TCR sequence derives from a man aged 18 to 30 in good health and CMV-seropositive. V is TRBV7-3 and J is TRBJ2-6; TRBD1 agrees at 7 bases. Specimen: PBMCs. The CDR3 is CASSKRTGLAGANVLTF. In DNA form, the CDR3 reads TGTGCCAGCAGCAAACGGACAGGCCTCGCTGGGGCCAACGTCCTGACTTTC.